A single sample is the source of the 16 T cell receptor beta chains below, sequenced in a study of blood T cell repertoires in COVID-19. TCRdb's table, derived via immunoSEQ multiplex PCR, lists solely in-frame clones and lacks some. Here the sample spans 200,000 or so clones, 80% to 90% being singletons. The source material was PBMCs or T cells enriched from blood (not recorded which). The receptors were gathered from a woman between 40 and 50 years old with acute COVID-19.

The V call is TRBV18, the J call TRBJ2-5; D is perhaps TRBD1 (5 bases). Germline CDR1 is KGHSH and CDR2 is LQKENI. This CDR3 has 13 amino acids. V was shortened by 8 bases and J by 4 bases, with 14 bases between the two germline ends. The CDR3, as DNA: TGTGCCAGCACTAATTCCCAGGGAGAGACCCAGTACTTC. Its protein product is CASTNSQGETQYF. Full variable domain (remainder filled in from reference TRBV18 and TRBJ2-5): NAGVMQNPRHLVRRRGQEARLRCSPMKGHSHVYWYRQLPEEGLKFMVYLQKENIIDESGMPKERFSAEFPKEGPSILRIQQVVRGDSAAYFCASTNSQGETQYFGPGTRLLVL.

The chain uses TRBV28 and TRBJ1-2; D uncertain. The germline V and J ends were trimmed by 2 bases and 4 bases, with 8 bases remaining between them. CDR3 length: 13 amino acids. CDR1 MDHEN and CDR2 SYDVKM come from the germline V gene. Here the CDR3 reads CASSLQQAYGYTF. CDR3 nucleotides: TGTGCCAGCAGTTTACAGCAGGCCTATGGCTACACCTTC.

CDR3 nucleotide sequence: TGTGCCAGCAGTGAAGCGGGGGGGATACAGCCCCAGCATTTT. It is translated as CASSEAGGIQPQHF. The V and J genes are TRBV2 and TRBJ1-5; a possible D gene is TRBD1 (5 bases). This CDR3 region has 14 residues. Germline CDR1 is SNHLY and CDR2 is FYNNEI. V dropped 0 bases and J dropped 7 bases, with 10 bases sitting between them.

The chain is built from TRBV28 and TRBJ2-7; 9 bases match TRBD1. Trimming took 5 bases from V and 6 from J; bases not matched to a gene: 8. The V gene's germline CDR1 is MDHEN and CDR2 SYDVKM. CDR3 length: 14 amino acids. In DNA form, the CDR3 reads TGTGCCAGCAGTCTCGGGACAGGGCCCCCCGAGCAGTACTTC. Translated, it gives CASSLGTGPPEQYF.

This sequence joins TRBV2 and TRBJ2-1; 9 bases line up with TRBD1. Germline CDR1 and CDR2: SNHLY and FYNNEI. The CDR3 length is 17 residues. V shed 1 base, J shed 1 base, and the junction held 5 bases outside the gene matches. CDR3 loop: CASSEVAGTGSYNEQFF. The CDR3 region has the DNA TGTGCCAGCAGTGAAGTGGCGGGGACAGGGTCCTACAATGAGCAGTTCTTC.

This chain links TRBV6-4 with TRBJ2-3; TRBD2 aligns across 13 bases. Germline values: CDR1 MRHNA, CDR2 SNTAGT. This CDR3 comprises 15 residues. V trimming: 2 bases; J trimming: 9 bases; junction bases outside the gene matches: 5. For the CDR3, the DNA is TGTGCCAGCAGTGACGGACTAGCGGGAGCACGCACGCAGTATTTT. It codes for CASSDGLAGARTQYF.

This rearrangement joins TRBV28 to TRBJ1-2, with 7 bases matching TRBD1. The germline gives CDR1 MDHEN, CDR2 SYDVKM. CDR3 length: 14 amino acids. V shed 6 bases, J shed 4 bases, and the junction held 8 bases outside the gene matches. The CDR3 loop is CASSKTGLVYGYTF. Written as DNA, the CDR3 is TGTGCCAGCAGCAAGACAGGGCTCGTCTATGGCTACACCTTC.

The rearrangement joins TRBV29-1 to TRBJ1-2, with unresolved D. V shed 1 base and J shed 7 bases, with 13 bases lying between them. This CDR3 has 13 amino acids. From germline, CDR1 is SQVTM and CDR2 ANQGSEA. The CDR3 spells CSVEAAGRPGYTF. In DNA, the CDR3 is TGCAGCGTTGAAGCGGCAGGAAGGCCTGGCTACACCTTC.

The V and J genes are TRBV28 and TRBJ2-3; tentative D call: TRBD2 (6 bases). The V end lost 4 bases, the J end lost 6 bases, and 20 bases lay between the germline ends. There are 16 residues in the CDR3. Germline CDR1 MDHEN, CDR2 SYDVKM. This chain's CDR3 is CASSSGSLARKDTQYF. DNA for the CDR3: TGTGCCAGCAGTTCTGGCTCCCTAGCGAGGAAGGATACGCAGTATTTT. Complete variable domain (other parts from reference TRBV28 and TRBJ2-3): DVKVTQSSRYLVKRTGEKVFLECVQDMDHENMFWYRQDPGLGLRLIYFSYDVKMKEKGDIPEGYSVSREKKERFSLILESASTNQTSMYLCASSSGSLARKDTQYFGPGTRLTVL.

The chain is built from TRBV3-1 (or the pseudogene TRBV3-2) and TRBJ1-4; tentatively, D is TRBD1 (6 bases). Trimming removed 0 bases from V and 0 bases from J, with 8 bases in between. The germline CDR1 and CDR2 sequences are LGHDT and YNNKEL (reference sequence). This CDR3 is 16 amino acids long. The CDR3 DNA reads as TGTGCCAGCAGCCAAGACAGGGGACCAACTAATGAAAAACTGTTTTTT. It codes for CASSQDRGPTNEKLFF.

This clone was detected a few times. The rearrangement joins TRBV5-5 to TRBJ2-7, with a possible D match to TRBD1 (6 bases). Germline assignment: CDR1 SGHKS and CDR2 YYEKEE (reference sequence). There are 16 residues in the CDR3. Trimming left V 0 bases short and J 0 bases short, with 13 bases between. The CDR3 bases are TGTGCCAGCAGCTTGGTGGGGGCAGGTAGCTCCTACGAGCAGTACTTC. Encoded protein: CASSLVGAGSSYEQYF.

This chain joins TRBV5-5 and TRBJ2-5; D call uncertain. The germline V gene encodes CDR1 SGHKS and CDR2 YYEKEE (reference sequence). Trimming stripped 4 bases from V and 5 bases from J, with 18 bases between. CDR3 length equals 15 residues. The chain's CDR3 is CASSLSPSARETQYF. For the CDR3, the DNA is TGTGCCAGCAGCCTCTCCCCCAGCGCTAGGGAGACCCAGTACTTC.

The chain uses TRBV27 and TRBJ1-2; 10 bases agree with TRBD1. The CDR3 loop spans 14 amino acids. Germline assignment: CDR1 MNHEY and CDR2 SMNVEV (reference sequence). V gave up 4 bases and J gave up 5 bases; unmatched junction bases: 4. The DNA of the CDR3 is TGTGCCAGCAGTTGGGACAGGGGTGTGTATGGCTACACCTTC. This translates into CASSWDRGVYGYTF.

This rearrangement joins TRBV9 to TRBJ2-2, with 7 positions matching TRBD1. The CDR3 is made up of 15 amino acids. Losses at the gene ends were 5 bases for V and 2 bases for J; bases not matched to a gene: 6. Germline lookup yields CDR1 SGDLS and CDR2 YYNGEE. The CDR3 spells CASRSTGVNTGELFF. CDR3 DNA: TGTGCCAGCAGGAGCACAGGGGTTAACACCGGGGAGCTGTTTTTT.

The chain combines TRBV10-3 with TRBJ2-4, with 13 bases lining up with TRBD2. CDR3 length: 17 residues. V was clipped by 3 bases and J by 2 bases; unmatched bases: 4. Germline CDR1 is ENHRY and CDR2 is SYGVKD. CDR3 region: CAISDGLAGVTKNIQYF. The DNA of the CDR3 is TGTGCCATCAGTGACGGACTAGCGGGAGTTACCAAAAACATTCAGTACTTC.

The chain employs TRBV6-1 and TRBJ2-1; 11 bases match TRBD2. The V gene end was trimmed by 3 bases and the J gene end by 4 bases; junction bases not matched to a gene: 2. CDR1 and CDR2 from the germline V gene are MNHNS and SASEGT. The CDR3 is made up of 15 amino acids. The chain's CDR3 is CASSEGLAEYNEQFF. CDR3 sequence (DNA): TGTGCCAGCAGTGAGGGACTAGCGGAATACAATGAGCAGTTCTTC.